These 15 T cell receptor beta chains share one sample of origin, sequenced in a study of T cells after posttransplantation cyclophosphamide (dated by TCRdb to the mid-2010s). Libraries were constructed by the immunoSEQ multiplex PCR assay. TCRdb obtained this table from immuneACCESS and retained in-frame rearrangements with V and J assigned. These tables miss some clones; where compared with another copy, unresolved V genes account for less than half of the shortfall, and the remainder is unexplained. There are approximately 24,000 clones in this sample, and none of them is a singleton. Around 7% of the sample is taken by the ten largest. Material for sequencing was PBMCs. These receptors were taken from a woman aged 60-75 years in good health, CMV-negative, and a related stem cell transplant donor.

This clone was seen at least ten times. The chain joins TRBV6-5 to TRBJ2-2; 7 positions match TRBD1. The CDR3 sequence is 15 residues long. The germline CDR1 and CDR2 sequences are MNHEY and SVGAGI. Trimming took 6 bases from V and 4 from J; bases not matched to a gene: 8. The DNA of the CDR3 is TGTGCCAGCAGGAGACAGGGATTGAGCACCGGGGAGCTGTTTTTT. Its protein product is CASRRQGLSTGELFF.

The sample holds a few counts of this clone. The genes are TRBV28 and TRBJ1-2; D not certain. The CDR3 runs 13 residues. The germline V gene has CDR1 MDHEN and CDR2 SYDVKM. Trimming shortened V by 5 bases and J by 7 bases, and 14 bases separated the two germline ends. The DNA for the CDR3 is TGTGCCAGCAGTCCCTTCGTGGCAGGTGGCTACACCTTC. Protein: CASSPFVAGGYTF.

This clone was seen many times. The V and J genes are TRBV28 and TRBJ1-1; maybe TRBD1 (6 bases). CDR1 MDHEN and CDR2 SYDVKM come from the germline V gene. The CDR3 is 16 amino acids. The V end lost 5 bases, the J end lost 2 bases, and 18 bases lay between the germline ends. CDR3 in amino acids: CASSRLQGLLNTEAFF. The CDR3 DNA follows: TGTGCCAGCAGTCGCCTCCAGGGGCTACTAAACACTGAAGCTTTCTTT.

This clone was seen at least ten times. CDR3 in DNA: TGTGCCAGCGGGACAGGGACAGCAGATACGCAGTATTTT. Residues: CASGTGTADTQYF. This chain links TRBV25-1 with TRBJ2-3; 9 bases align to TRBD1. The trim removed 8 bases at V and 4 bases at J, leaving 4 bases unmatched. Germline V gene lookup returns CDR1 MGHDK and CDR2 SYGVNS. The CDR3 runs to 13 residues.

This clone has ten or more counts. This chain uses TRBV7-9 with TRBJ2-5; D perhaps matches TRBD2 (6 bases). The CDR3 covers 16 residues. Germline values: CDR1 SEHNR, CDR2 FQNEAQ (reference sequence). Deletions cut 0 bases from V and 5 bases from J, with 16 bases between. CDR3: CASSLAGSRAGETQYF. CDR3 in DNA: TGTGCCAGCAGCTTAGCGGGGAGCAGGGCGGGGGAGACCCAGTACTTC.

This clone was observed at least ten times. This sequence joins TRBV6-5 and TRBJ2-7; 9 positions agree with TRBD1. CDR3 length equals 14 residues. The germline V gene has CDR1 MNHEY and CDR2 SVGAGI. The V and J ends lost 5 bases and 3 bases, in that order; junction bases with no gene match: 5. CDR3 bases: TGTGCCAGCAGTGCCGGGACAGGGAACTACGAGCAGTACTTC. Translating gives CASSAGTGNYEQYF.

This chain links TRBV28 with TRBJ2-5; the D gene is possibly TRBD2 (5 bases). V lost 5 bases and J 0 bases, leaving 10 bases between the germline ends. Germline CDR1 is MDHEN and CDR2 is SYDVKM. The length of the CDR3 is 14 residues. The CDR3 DNA reads TGTGCCAGCAGTCGGGGAAGGGACCAAGAGACCCAGTACTTC. Residues: CASSRGRDQETQYF.

This clone has at least ten counts. This same CDR3 is encoded by further DNA sequences in the sample. The chain combines TRBV7-3 with TRBJ1-5; D unclear. CDR1 SGHTA and CDR2 FQGTGA come from the germline V gene. Trimming stripped 2 bases from V and 6 bases from J, with 8 bases between. This CDR3 has 13 residues. CDR3 amino acids: CASSLEGGQPQHF. As DNA, the CDR3 is TGTGCCAGCAGCTTAGAGGGAGGTCAGCCCCAGCATTTT.

This clone was seen many times. V usage is TRBV14 and J usage is TRBJ2-5; D unresolved. The V gene's germline CDR1 is SGHDN and CDR2 FVKESK. The CDR3 has 14 amino acids. Deletions cut 1 base from V and 5 bases from J, with 11 bases between. CDR3 loop: CASSQGARSETQYF. Here the CDR3 DNA reads TGTGCCAGCAGCCAAGGGGCCAGGTCGGAGACCCAGTACTTC.

This clone qualifies as medium-sized (0.01 to 0.1%). V gene TRBV2 combines with J gene TRBJ1-1; D is uncertain. The CDR3 is made up of 13 amino acids. Trimming took 2 bases from V and 5 from J, leaving 9 bases between them. Germline lookup yields CDR1 SNHLY and CDR2 FYNNEI. Here the CDR3 reads CASSENGWTEAFF. CDR3 DNA: TGTGCCAGCAGTGAAAACGGTTGGACTGAAGCTTTCTTT.

This clone came up many times. The chain has TRBV29-1 and TRBJ2-7, with D possibly being TRBD2 (5 bases). Germline-derived CDR1 and CDR2 are SQVTM and ANQGSEA. The V and J ends lost 0 bases and 1 base respectively, with 10 bases between them. The CDR3 has 14 residues. In DNA, the CDR3 is TGCAGCGTTGAAGACGGGGAGACTTCCTACGAGCAGTACTTC. This encodes CSVEDGETSYEQYF.

This clone was observed many times. The rearrangement uses TRBV7-6 and TRBJ1-2; possible D gene TRBD1, 5 bases. V lost 1 base, J lost 7 bases, and 22 bases lay in between. Germline CDR1 and CDR2: SGHVS and FNYEAQ. CDR3 length equals 17 residues. This chain's CDR3 is CASSLVPLGRARGGYTF. The CDR3 DNA reads as TGTGCCAGCAGCTTAGTCCCTCTGGGCAGGGCAAGGGGTGGCTACACCTTC. The entire variable domain, with the rest obtained from reference TRBV7-6 and TRBJ1-2, is as follows: GAGVSQSPRYKVTKRGQDVALRCDPISGHVSLYWYRQALGQGPEFLTYFNYEAQQDKSGLPNDRFSAERPEGSISTLTIQRTEQRDSAMYRCASSLVPLGRARGGYTFGSGTRLTVV.

This clone showed up many times. The J gene is TRBJ2-1, the V gene TRBV7-2; D perhaps matches TRBD1 (5 bases). V was cut by 0 bases and J by 2 bases, with 5 bases left in between. This CDR3 is 14 amino acids long. Looked up from germline, CDR1 is SGHTA and CDR2 is FQGNSA. The CDR3 DNA follows: TGTGCCAGCAGCTTAGCGGGGCCCTACAATGAGCAGTTCTTC. It specifies CASSLAGPYNEQFF.

This clone was recorded at least ten times. The J gene is TRBJ1-3, the V gene TRBV6-1; D ambiguous. This CDR3 has 13 amino acids. V lost 5 bases, J lost 0 bases, and 5 bases lay in between. Germline V gene data show CDR1 as MNHNS and CDR2 as SASEGT. Here the CDR3 reads CASSQISGNTIYF. In DNA, the CDR3 is TGTGCCAGCAGTCAGATCTCTGGAAACACCATATATTTT.

The J gene is TRBJ2-1, the V gene TRBV28, with 8 positions matching TRBD1. Germline values: CDR1 MDHEN, CDR2 SYDVKM. V gave up 3 bases and J gave up 7 bases; unmatched junction bases: 17. The CDR3 has 18 amino acids. The CDR3 nucleotides read TGTGCCAGCAGTTTTTTCCTGACAGGGGCTTTTAACGGTAATGAGCAGTTCTTC. This sequence encodes CASSFFLTGAFNGNEQFF.